One sample yielded the 20 T cell receptor beta chains listed below, sequenced in a study of blood T cell repertoires in COVID-19. Repertoires were generated with immunoSEQ multiplex PCR, while TCRdb's copy carries only in-frame clones and drops some. This sample has roughly 290,000 clones, with more than 70% found just once. Specimen: peripheral blood. Receptors were obtained from a woman between 50 and 59 years old who had recovered from COVID-19.

A note on this clone: The sample holds other DNA sequences that translate to the same CDR3. V is TRBV28 and J is TRBJ2-7, with 7 bases lining up with TRBD1. The V and J ends lost 3 bases and 4 bases, in that order; junction bases with no gene match: 3. CDR1 is MDHEN and CDR2 is SYDVKM in the germline V gene. This CDR3 has 13 residues. CDR3: CASSLPGGYEQYF. Written as DNA, the CDR3 is TGTGCCAGCAGTTTGCCAGGGGGTTACGAGCAGTACTTC.

Comment on this clone: Compared with germline, one end of the junction differs, possibly owing to a read error. V gene TRBV6-5 combines with J gene TRBJ1-6, with unresolved D. The CDR3 consists of 16 residues. Germline lookup yields CDR1 MNHEY and CDR2 SVGAGI. CDR3 nucleotides: TGTGCCAGCAGGTACTCAATTAGCTCCTATAATTCACCCCTCCACTTT. Translating it yields CASRYSISSYNSPLHF.

The chain has TRBV3-1 (or the pseudogene TRBV3-2) and TRBJ2-7; 9 bases line up with TRBD2. Unmatched junction bases numbered 9, after V lost 4 bases and J lost 5 bases. The CDR3 runs to 15 residues. Germline V gene sequence: CDR1 LGHDT, CDR2 YNNKEL (reference sequence). CDR3 sequence: CASSPAGGKLHEQYF. CDR3 DNA sequence: TGTGCCAGCAGCCCCGCGGGGGGGAAGTTGCACGAGCAGTACTTC.

V is TRBV28 and J is TRBJ1-1, with TRBD1 identical over 8 bases. The CDR3 runs to 14 residues. The V gene end was trimmed by 6 bases and the J gene end by 5 bases; junction bases not matched to a gene: 8. Germline V gives CDR1 MDHEN, CDR2 SYDVKM. The CDR3 protein is CASRIQGARTEAFF. Here the CDR3 DNA reads TGTGCCAGCAGGATTCAGGGGGCGAGGACTGAAGCTTTCTTT.

This chain joins TRBV5-1 and TRBJ1-2; no firm D call. This CDR3 has 13 amino acids. Germline V CDR1 and CDR2: SGHRS, YFSETQ. With 0 bases removed from V and 4 bases from J, the gap between germline ends came to 7 bases. The CDR3 spells CASSLGETYGYTF. The CDR3 nucleotides read TGCGCCAGCAGCTTGGGGGAGACCTATGGCTACACCTTC.

This rearrangement joins TRBV6-2 or TRBV6-3 to TRBJ1-5; D remains ambiguous. The CDR3 runs 12 residues. Germline V gene sequence: CDR1 MNHEY, CDR2 SVGEGT. V dropped 6 bases and J dropped 16 bases, with 19 bases sitting between them. Here the CDR3 reads CASSPLARVYHF. As DNA, the CDR3 is TGTGCCAGCAGCCCCCTAGCGAGGGTGTATCATTTT.

The chain uses TRBV5-1 and TRBJ2-7; D is ambiguous. The CDR3 has 14 amino acids. Germline V gene lookup returns CDR1 SGHRS and CDR2 YFSETQ. V gave up 2 bases and J gave up 5 bases, with 14 bases separating them. CDR3 sequence reads: CASSFENEVDEQYF. DNA for the CDR3: TGCGCCAGCAGCTTTGAAAACGAGGTCGACGAGCAGTACTTC.

The rearrangement links TRBV7-2 to TRBJ1-2, with TRBD1 matching 12 bases. This CDR3 region has 16 residues. Germline V gives CDR1 SGHTA, CDR2 FQGNSA. V dropped 6 bases and J dropped 3; count of bases not matched to a gene: 8. CDR3 sequence reads: CASRDPGQGAYYGYTF. The CDR3 nucleotides read TGTGCCAGCAGGGATCCGGGACAGGGGGCATACTATGGCTACACCTTC.

This chain joins TRBV27 and TRBJ2-2; 11 bases agree with TRBD2. Germline lookup yields CDR1 MNHEY and CDR2 SMNVEV (reference sequence). Trimming took 7 bases from V and 4 from J; bases not matched to a gene: 8. This CDR3 region has 16 residues. CDR3 DNA: TGTGCCAGCACCCGGACTAGCGGGCTGAGCACCGGGGAGCTGTTTTTT. It codes for CASTRTSGLSTGELFF.

This clone was seen only a few times. The chain is built from TRBV2 and TRBJ1-3; no clear D. V was trimmed by 4 bases and J by 0 bases, leaving 13 bases between them. The V gene's germline CDR1 is SNHLY and CDR2 FYNNEI. CDR3 size: 16 residues. CDR3 DNA: TGTGCCAGCAGTGTGAAAAGGAGTTCCTCTGGAAACACCATATATTTT. Amino acids: CASSVKRSSSGNTIYF.

This clone has only one observation. The rearrangement links TRBV7-9 to TRBJ1-2; 9 bases are a match to TRBD1. Germline V CDR1 and CDR2: SEHNR, FQNEAQ (reference sequence). Trimming at V came to 4 bases and at J to 4 bases, leaving 10 bases not matched to a gene. The CDR3 is 16 residues long. CDR3 protein: CASSSSGTGKFYGYTF. The CDR3 nucleotides are TGTGCCAGCAGCTCCTCCGGGACAGGGAAATTCTATGGCTACACCTTC.

The chain couples TRBV5-5 to TRBJ2-2; possibly TRBD2 for D (6 bases). V lost 0 bases, J lost 4 bases, and 13 bases lay in between. CDR1 SGHKS and CDR2 YYEKEE come from the germline V gene (reference sequence). The CDR3 contains 16 residues. CDR3 sequence (DNA): TGTGCCAGCAGCTTGGCTTCGGGGGAGCTCACCGGGGAGCTGTTTTTT. Protein sequence: CASSLASGELTGELFF.

This chain joins TRBV4-2 and TRBJ2-3; TRBD1 aligns across 7 bases. Germline V gene lookup returns CDR1 LGHNA and CDR2 YNFKEQ. The CDR3 loop spans 15 amino acids. The V gene end was trimmed by 1 base and the J gene end by 4 bases; junction bases not matched to a gene: 5. CDR3 sequence reads: CASSQGRQGADTQYF. In nucleotides, the CDR3 is TGTGCCAGCAGCCAAGGTCGGCAGGGGGCAGATACGCAGTATTTT.

This clone was observed a few times. This chain links TRBV5-4 with TRBJ1-1; D is unclear. This CDR3 comprises 13 residues. Germline V CDR1 and CDR2: SGHNT, YYREEE (reference sequence). V was clipped by 6 bases and J by 4 bases, with 13 bases between them. CDR3 DNA sequence: TGTGCCAGCACGACGGAGGTGGGCACTGAAGCTTTCTTT. It yields the protein CASTTEVGTEAFF.

DNA of the CDR3: TGCGCCAGCAGCTTGGTGGGTGAGGACAGCGAAAAACTGTTTTTT. Translated, it gives CASSLVGEDSEKLFF. The chain uses TRBV5-1 and TRBJ1-4, with a weak D call TRBD1 (6 bases). With 0 bases removed from V and 8 bases from J, the gap between germline ends came to 14 bases. Germline V gene lookup returns CDR1 SGHRS and CDR2 YFSETQ. The CDR3 runs to 15 residues. Full variable domain (rest looked up from reference TRBV5-1 and TRBJ1-4): KAGVTQTPRYLIKTRGQQVTLSCSPISGHRSVSWYQQTPGQGLQFLFEYFSETQRNKGNFPGRFSGRQFSNSRSEMNVSTLELGDSALYLCASSLVGEDSEKLFFGSGTQLSVL.

With respect to this clone: The same CDR3 is also encoded by other DNA sequences in this sample. The gene calls are TRBV6-2 or TRBV6-3 and TRBJ2-7; 12 positions agree with TRBD2. Per the germline V gene, CDR1 is MNHEY and CDR2 is SVGEGT. V lost 4 bases, J lost 5 bases, and 6 bases stayed unmatched. CDR3 size: 15 residues. CDR3 in amino acids: CASSSPRLAGDEQYF. The CDR3 DNA reads TGTGCCAGCAGTTCCCCAAGACTAGCGGGAGACGAGCAGTACTTC.

The CDR3 sequence: CASSKGGGAEQFF. The CDR3 nucleotides read TGTGCCAGCAGCAAGGGAGGAGGGGCTGAGCAGTTCTTC. The chain joins TRBV28 to TRBJ2-1; D possibly corresponds to TRBD2 (6 bases). V was cut by 6 bases and J by 9 bases, with 15 bases left in between. Germline V gene lookup returns CDR1 MDHEN and CDR2 SYDVKM. The CDR3 is made up of 13 amino acids.

In this sample, this clone turned up once. V and J are TRBV10-3 and TRBJ1-4; the D is unclear. Germline loops: CDR1 ENHRY, CDR2 SYGVKD. Trimming took off 4 bases at V and 6 bases at J, with 9 bases between the two ends. The length of the CDR3 is 13 residues. The CDR3: CAISGGLDEKLFF. The CDR3 DNA reads as TGTGCCATCAGTGGAGGGTTGGATGAAAAACTGTTTTTT.

The rearrangement joins TRBV19 to TRBJ1-1; D might be TRBD1 (5 bases). Germline assignment: CDR1 LNHDA and CDR2 SQIVND (reference sequence). The length of the CDR3 is 11 residues. Trimming stripped 8 bases from V and 8 bases from J, with 12 bases between. The CDR3 bases are TGTGCCAGTGTGACCCCAGGGGAAGCTTTCTTT. Protein: CASVTPGEAFF.

This clone was counted a single time. V usage is TRBV6-5 and J usage is TRBJ2-3; D not certain. V lost 6 bases, J lost 6 bases, and 13 bases lay in between. There are 13 residues in the CDR3. Germline V CDR1 and CDR2: MNHEY, SVGAGI. CDR3 sequence reads: CASRLGHGDTQYF. CDR3 nucleotide sequence: TGTGCCAGCAGGCTAGGTCATGGTGATACGCAGTATTTT.